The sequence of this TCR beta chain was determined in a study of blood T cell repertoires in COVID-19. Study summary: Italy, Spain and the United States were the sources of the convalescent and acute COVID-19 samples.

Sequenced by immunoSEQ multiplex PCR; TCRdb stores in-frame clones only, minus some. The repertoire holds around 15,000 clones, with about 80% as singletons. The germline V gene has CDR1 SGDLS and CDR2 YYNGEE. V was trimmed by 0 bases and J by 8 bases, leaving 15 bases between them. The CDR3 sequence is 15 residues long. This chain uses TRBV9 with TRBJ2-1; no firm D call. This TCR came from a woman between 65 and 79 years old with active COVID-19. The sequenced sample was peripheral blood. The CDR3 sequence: CASSVATVGGYEQFF. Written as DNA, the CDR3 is TGTGCCAGCAGCGTAGCCACAGTAGGTGGCTATGAGCAGTTCTTC.